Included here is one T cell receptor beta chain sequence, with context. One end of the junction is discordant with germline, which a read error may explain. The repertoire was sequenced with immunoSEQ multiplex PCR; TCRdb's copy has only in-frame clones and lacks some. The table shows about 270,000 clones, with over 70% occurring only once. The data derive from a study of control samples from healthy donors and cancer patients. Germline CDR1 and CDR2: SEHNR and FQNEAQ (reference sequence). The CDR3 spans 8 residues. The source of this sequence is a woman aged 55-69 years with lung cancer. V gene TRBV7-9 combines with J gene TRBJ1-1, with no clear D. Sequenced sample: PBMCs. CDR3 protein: CASSLVDF. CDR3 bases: TGTGCCAGCAGCTTAGTGGACTTT.